This T cell receptor beta chain came from a study of CD8 T cells in Susac syndrome. About the research overall: Among the Susac syndrome patients who underwent sequencing, roughly six had clinically active disease, while fewer than 10 of them were in remission. Blood was drawn from patients with Susac syndrome. At that point, they were therapy-naive, on corticosteroids, or on intravenous immunoglobulin alone.

V lost 8 bases and J 11 bases, leaving 15 bases between the germline ends. CDR1 and CDR2 (germline): MNHEY, SVGEGT. This CDR3 contains 11 residues. The authors sequenced TCR beta from blood CD8+ and CD4+ T cells. TEMRA cells were FACS-enriched, unlike CD8+ and CD4+ T cells, which were negatively isolated. The authors reverse transcribed roughly 0.5 to 1 ug RNA with random hexamers. MiXCR, applied by TCRdb to the immunoSEQ multiplex PCR reads, yields one record per CDR3 protein. The sample contains some 94,000 distinct CDR3 sequences, over 90% of which appear only once. The clonotype originates from a human donor with Susac syndrome. Input material: CD4+ T cells from PBMCs. The V call is TRBV6-2 or TRBV6-3, the J call TRBJ1-1; maybe TRBD1 (5 bases). DNA of the CDR3: TGTGCCAGCCTACAGGCAGGATTGGCTTTCTTT. As protein: CASLQAGLAFF.